This T cell receptor (beta chain) was documented in a study of identical twins. Study-level results: Excess low generation probability was seen in twin-shared out-of-frame alpha sequences.

Turning to this clonotype: Its target is not known.

MiXCR, run by TCRdb on the 5' RACE reads, gives a single entry per CDR3 protein. The sample lists around 370,000 distinct CDR3 sequences; approximately 8.8% were seen once. The sequence derives from a woman aged 50 to 60 in good health. Sequenced sample: naive T cells sorted from blood.

The CDR3 protein is CASSEGPANTGELFF. CDR3 in DNA: TGTGCCAGCAGTGAAGGACCGGCGAACACCGGGGAGCTGTTTTTT. This chain links TRBV2 with TRBJ2-2; D remains ambiguous. The germline V gene encodes CDR1 SNHLY and CDR2 FYNNEI. The CDR3 covers 15 residues. Between the trimmed V and J ends, which lost 1 base and 0 bases, there was a span of 6 bases.